Sequencing of this T cell receptor beta chain was carried out in a study of human T cells and chemical hapten exposure. Per germline, CDR1 LGHNT and CDR2 FRNRAP. The V segment lost 4 bases and the J segment 6 bases; nucleotides outside the gene matches: 13. The CDR3 extends over 17 amino acids. Noted time point: pre-sensitization, week 0. Stated treatment: therapeutic diphenylcyclopropenone sensitization with weekly scalp DPC. TCRdb re-called the RACE reads with MiXCR, one entry per CDR3 protein. The sample holds approximately 400,000 distinct CDR3 sequences, roughly 5.3% seen once. In its sample, this clonotype was seen many times.

The rearrangement links TRBV12-5 to TRBJ2-4; the match to TRBD1 covers 9 bases. The starting material was whole blood, obtained in connection with sensitization to the hapten diphenylcyclopropenone (DPC). This clonotype was obtained from a woman in her forties or fifties with alopecia areata. Some clones in this sample may be carry-over from other donors' samples. The DNA of the CDR3 is TGTGCTAGTGGTTCCCGACAGGGGGAGGATTTGAGAAACATTCAGTACTTC. This sequence encodes CASGSRQGEDLRNIQYF. Full variable domain (rest looked up from reference TRBV12-5 and TRBJ2-4): DARVTQTPRHKVTEMGQEVTMRCQPILGHNTVFWYRQTMMQGLELLAYFRNRAPLDDSGMPKDRFSAEMPDATLATLKIQPSEPRDSAVYFCASGSRQGEDLRNIQYFGAGTRLSVL.